These T cell receptor beta chains were read from a single sample in a study of T cell responses to AZD1222 COVID-19 vaccine. Some clones are missing from TCRdb's copy, which holds only in-frame ones; the method was immunoSEQ multiplex PCR. The repertoire includes about 110,000 clones, roughly 86% of them detected once, and about 13% sits in the top ten. This material consisted of peripheral blood, taken on day 0 of MenACWY control vaccination. The source is an adult in good health. The CDR3 runs from the conserved cysteine through the conserved F or W. D genes are given only for firm matches. Size is omitted from some rows. Given values are once, few, many or a class for expanded clones.

D gene	J gene	V gene	clone size	CDR3 length	CDR3 DNA	CDR3 protein
.	TRBJ1-5	TRBV30	.	13	TGTGCCTGGAGGTGGCCAGCTAATCAGCCCCAGCATTTT	CAWRWPANQPQHF
.	TRBJ2-5	TRBV7-8	.	15	TGTGCCAGCAGCTTGGGTGGTTGGGGGACCGAGACCCAGTACTTC	CASSLGGWGTETQYF
.	TRBJ1-5	TRBV9	.	14	TGTGCCAGCAGCGTAGGAACCGCCAATCAGCCCCAGCATTTT	CASSVGTANQPQHF
.	TRBJ2-1	TRBV7-6	.	16	TGTGCCAGCAGCTTAGGGGTGGGGAGACTCGAGAATGAGCAGTTCTTC	CASSLGVGRLENEQFF
.	TRBJ2-2	TRBV28	.	13	TGTGCCAGCACCGCCCCACTGGGCGGGGAGCTGTTTTTT	CASTAPLGGELFF
TRBD1	TRBJ1-2	TRBV2	.	16	TGTGCCAGCAGATACAGGTCGGGACAGGGGTACTATGGCTACACCTTC	CASRYRSGQGYYGYTF
TRBD1	TRBJ2-7	TRBV5-1	.	14	TGCGCCAGCAGTTCGGGACAGGGGATCTACGAGCAGTACTTC	CASSSGQGIYEQYF
.	TRBJ1-2	TRBV7-9	.	11	TGTGCCAGCCACACCATCTACGGCTACACCTTC	CASHTIYGYTF
.	TRBJ1-5	TRBV11-2	few	15	TGTGCCAGCAGCCCAGGGAACGGGGGTGGACAGCCCCAGCATTTT	CASSPGNGGGQPQHF
TRBD2	TRBJ2-3	TRBV7-8	.	15	TGTGCCAGCAGCCCCAGGGCGACCGGGGGGGATACGCAGTATTTT	CASSPRATGGDTQYF
TRBD1	TRBJ2-6	TRBV18	.	18	TGTGCCAGCTCACCACCGGGACAGGGTAGCTCTGGGGCCAACGTCCTGACTTTC	CASSPPGQGSSGANVLTF
.	TRBJ1-1	TRBV9	.	15	TGTGCCAGCAGCACCCCAGGGAATTGGAACACTGAAGCTTTCTTT	CASSTPGNWNTEAFF
.	TRBJ1-6	TRBV6-5	.	15	TGTGCCAGCAGTTACGGGGGGCATTATAATTCACCCCTCCACTTT	CASSYGGHYNSPLHF